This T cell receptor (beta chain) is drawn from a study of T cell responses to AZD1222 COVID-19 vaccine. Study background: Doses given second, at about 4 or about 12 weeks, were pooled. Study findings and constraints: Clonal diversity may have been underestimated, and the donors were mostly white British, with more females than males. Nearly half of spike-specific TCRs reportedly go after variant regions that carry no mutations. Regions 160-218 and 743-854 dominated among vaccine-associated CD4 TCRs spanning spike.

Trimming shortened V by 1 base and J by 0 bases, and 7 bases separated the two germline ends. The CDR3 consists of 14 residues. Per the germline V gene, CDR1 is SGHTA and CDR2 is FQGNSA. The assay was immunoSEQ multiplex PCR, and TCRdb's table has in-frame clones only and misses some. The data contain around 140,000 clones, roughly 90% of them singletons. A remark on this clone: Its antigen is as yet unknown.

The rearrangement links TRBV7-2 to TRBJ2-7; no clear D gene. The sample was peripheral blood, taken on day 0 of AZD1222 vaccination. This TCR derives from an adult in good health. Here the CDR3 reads CASSLEGYSYEQYF. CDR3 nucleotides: TGTGCCAGCAGCTTAGAGGGTTACTCCTACGAGCAGTACTTC. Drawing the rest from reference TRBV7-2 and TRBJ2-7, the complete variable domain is GAGVSQSPSNKVTEKGKDVELRCDPISGHTALYWYRQSLGQGLEFLIYFQGNSAPDKSGLPSDRFSAERTGGSVSTLTIQRTQQEDSAVYLCASSLEGYSYEQYFGPGTRLTVT.